This record covers a single TCR beta chain. It was at deep level that the assay was run. Repertoires were generated with immunoSEQ multiplex PCR, while TCRdb's copy carries only in-frame clones and drops some. The sample holds some 1,900,000 clones; approximately 94% are singletons and the top ten take 1% to 1.5%. The data stem from a study of shared clonotypes between healthy human individuals. There are 14 residues in the CDR3. With 6 bases removed from V and 1 base from J, the gap between germline ends came to 7 bases. Germline V gives CDR1 LNHDA, CDR2 SQIVND (reference sequence). CD45RO-negative CD8 cells positively selected for CCR7 made up the naive population, which excluded terminally differentiated effector memory CD45RA+ cells.

The TCR was taken from a man between 18 and 29 years old in good health. This chain links TRBV19 with TRBJ2-6; the D gene is possibly TRBD1 (5 bases). Sequenced: naive CD8+ T cells sorted from blood. Here the CDR3 reads CASRPGSGANVLTF. In DNA, the CDR3 is TGTGCCAGTAGACCAGGGTCTGGGGCCAACGTCCTGACTTTC.